The 15 T cell receptor beta chains below come from one sample, sequenced in a study of cytomegalovirus exposure and HLA in healthy donors. The primer mix had 60 Vbeta and 13 Jbeta primers. Sequenced by immunoSEQ multiplex PCR; TCRdb stores in-frame clones only, minus some. The sample records about 190,000 clones, 60% to 80% being singletons. Input material: PBMCs. The origin of the receptors is a woman aged 18-29 years in good health and CMV-seronegative.

The table lists this clone with a few counts. The chain recombines TRBV29-1 with TRBJ2-1; D not resolved. Trimming stripped 3 bases from V and 5 bases from J, with 11 bases between. Germline CDR1 is SQVTM and CDR2 is ANQGSEA. The CDR3 sequence is 13 residues long. DNA for the CDR3: TGCAGCGTTGATGGGCACCAGAACAATGAGCAGTTCTTC. Residues: CSVDGHQNNEQFF.

The chain carries TRBV5-1 and TRBJ1-2, with TRBD1 matching 7 bases. The CDR3 totals 15 residues. Germline V gene sequence: CDR1 SGHRS, CDR2 YFSETQ. J lost 5 bases, V lost 0 bases, and 7 bases had no gene match. CDR3 DNA sequence: TGCGCCAGCAGCTTGGGGGCAGGGGGAGTTTATGGCTACACCTTC. The encoded protein is CASSLGAGGVYGYTF.

The V call is TRBV14, the J call TRBJ2-7; 10 bases agree with TRBD1. V gave up 5 bases and J gave up 5 bases; unmatched junction bases: 9. This CDR3 region has 15 residues. The V gene's germline CDR1 is SGHDN and CDR2 FVKESK. The CDR3 DNA reads TGTGCCAGCAGCAAAAGGGACAGGGGCTTGCACGAGCAGTACTTC. Amino acid sequence: CASSKRDRGLHEQYF.

The chain has TRBV14 and TRBJ2-5, with unresolved D. Germline lookup yields CDR1 SGHDN and CDR2 FVKESK. CDR3 length equals 16 residues. The V and J ends lost 2 bases and 1 base respectively, with 14 bases between them. The CDR3 is CASSQLFPNGQETQYF. Here the CDR3 DNA reads TGTGCCAGCAGCCAACTTTTTCCTAACGGCCAAGAGACCCAGTACTTC.

A single count supports this clone. The chain links TRBV9 to TRBJ2-1, with a possible D match to TRBD1 (6 bases). V dropped 3 bases and J dropped 9 bases, with 16 bases sitting between them. Germline CDR1 is SGDLS and CDR2 is YYNGEE. The CDR3 length is 14 residues. Here the CDR3 DNA reads TGTGCCAGCAGCGACAGGGCTACCGCGAGTGAGCAGTTCTTC. Its protein is CASSDRATASEQFF. Filled out from reference TRBV9 and TRBJ2-1, the complete variable domain reads DSGVTQTPKHLITATGQRVTLRCSPRSGDLSVYWYQQSLDQGLQFLIQYYNGEERAKGNILERFSAQQFPDLHSELNLSSLELGDSALYFCASSDRATASEQFFGPGTRLTVL.

This clone came up once. This chain links TRBV6-6 with TRBJ1-6, with TRBD1 matching over 8 bases. This CDR3 has 16 residues. CDR1 is MNHNY, CDR2 SVGAGI, per germline (reference sequence). The trim removed 2 bases at V and 7 bases at J, leaving 7 bases unmatched. CDR3 DNA sequence: TGTGCCAGCAGTTACGGACAGGGCTTGACGAATTCACCCCTCCACTTT. Residues: CASSYGQGLTNSPLHF.

The chain has TRBV9 and TRBJ1-1; 9 bases align to TRBD1. J was trimmed by 5 bases and V by 0 bases; bases with no gene match: 5. Germline CDR1 SGDLS, CDR2 YYNGEE. This CDR3 contains 15 residues. CDR3 sequence (DNA): TGTGCCAGCAGCGTAGTTGGACAGGGGTTGACTGAAGCTTTCTTT. Translating it yields CASSVVGQGLTEAFF.

Worth noting for this clone: This sample also contains other DNA sequences that code for the same CDR3. This chain connects TRBV27 to TRBJ2-7, with 8 bases that match TRBD2. Unmatched junction bases numbered 9, after V lost 6 bases and J lost 5 bases. CDR3 length: 14 amino acids. CDR1 MNHEY and CDR2 SMNVEV come from the germline V gene (reference sequence). CDR3 in DNA: TGTGCCAGCAGCATTAGCGGGATGCTTAACGAGCAGTACTTC. The encoded protein is CASSISGMLNEQYF.

This clone was seen a handful of times. The chain is built from TRBV2 and TRBJ2-2; D possibly corresponds to TRBD1 (6 bases). V gave up 6 bases and J gave up 5 bases, with 10 bases separating them. This CDR3 region has 13 residues. Looked up from germline, CDR1 is SNHLY and CDR2 is FYNNEI. This CDR3 reads CASSQGWTGELFF. The CDR3 nucleotides are TGTGCCAGCAGCCAGGGGTGGACCGGGGAGCTGTTTTTT. Full variable domain (missing parts from reference TRBV2 and TRBJ2-2): EPEVTQTPSHQVTQMGQEVILRCVPISNHLYFYWYRQILGQKVEFLVSFYNNEISEKSEIFDDQFSVERPDGSNFTLKIRSTKLEDSAMYFCASSQGWTGELFFGEGSRLTVL.

The count of this clone is one. The chain combines TRBV2 with TRBJ1-1; 7 nucleotides line up with TRBD1. Per the germline V gene, CDR1 is SNHLY and CDR2 is FYNNEI. CDR3 length: 14 amino acids. V lost 7 bases to trimming and J lost 5 bases; unmatched junction nucleotides: 10. CDR3 sequence reads: CASISEGAGTEAFF. The DNA for the CDR3 is TGTGCCAGCATATCGGAGGGGGCCGGTACTGAAGCTTTCTTT.

V and J are TRBV2 and TRBJ2-5, with 7 bases that match TRBD2. Trimming cost V 6 bases and J 5 bases; bases outside gene matches: 12. The CDR3 extends over 15 amino acids. CDR1 is SNHLY, CDR2 FYNNEI, per germline. In nucleotides, the CDR3 is TGTGCCAGCAGGCGGGCTAGCGGAGAGGTGGAGACCCAGTACTTC. It is translated as CASRRASGEVETQYF.

The chain employs TRBV14 and TRBJ1-1, with 8 positions matching TRBD1. Per germline, CDR1 SGHDN and CDR2 FVKESK. The CDR3 loop spans 16 amino acids. V shed 3 bases and J 5 bases; nucleotides not matched to a gene: 11. CDR3 sequence: CASSHTVMTGVTEAFF. The CDR3 nucleotides read TGTGCCAGCAGCCATACCGTCATGACAGGGGTTACTGAAGCTTTCTTT.

The chain has TRBV11-2 and TRBJ1-1, with 8 bases lining up with TRBD1. V was pared by 6 bases and J by 4 bases, with 7 bases of the junction left unmatched. Germline V gene data show CDR1 as SGHAT and CDR2 as FQNNGV. The CDR3 spans 14 residues. The CDR3 here is CASRLDREGTEAFF. The CDR3 nucleotides are TGTGCCAGCAGACTGGACAGGGAGGGCACTGAAGCTTTCTTT.

The chain has TRBV28 and TRBJ1-1, with 9 positions matching TRBD1. CDR3 length equals 15 residues. Per germline, CDR1 MDHEN and CDR2 SYDVKM. After removal of 5 bases from V and 5 bases from J, the junction contained 9 bases not matched to a gene. CDR3 sequence (DNA): TGTGCCAGCAGTCCTCCTGGGACAGGGACTACTGAAGCTTTCTTT. Translation gives CASSPPGTGTTEAFF.

CDR3 bases: TGTGCCAGCAGCTTAGTCCAGGGACTAGCGGGAAGGTTCGGTAACGAGCAGTACTTC. Amino acid sequence: CASSLVQGLAGRFGNEQYF. The rearrangement joins TRBV7-2 to TRBJ2-7, with 13 bases aligning to TRBD2. The CDR3 runs to 19 residues. V trimming: 1 base; J trimming: 5 bases; junction bases outside the gene matches: 14. From germline, CDR1 is SGHTA and CDR2 FQGNSA.